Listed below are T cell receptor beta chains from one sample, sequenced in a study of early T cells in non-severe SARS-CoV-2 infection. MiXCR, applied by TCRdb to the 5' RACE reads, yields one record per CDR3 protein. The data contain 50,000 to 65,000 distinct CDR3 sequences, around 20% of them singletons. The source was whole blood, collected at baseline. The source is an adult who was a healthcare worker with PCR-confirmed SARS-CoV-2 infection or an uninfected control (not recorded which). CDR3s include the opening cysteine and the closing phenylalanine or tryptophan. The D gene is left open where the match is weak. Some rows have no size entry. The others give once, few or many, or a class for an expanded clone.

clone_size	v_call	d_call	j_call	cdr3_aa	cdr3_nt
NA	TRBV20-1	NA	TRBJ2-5	CSADTGTLGETQYF	TGCAGTGCGGATACCGGGACCCTGGGGGAGACCCAGTACTTC
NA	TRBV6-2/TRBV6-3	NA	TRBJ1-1	CASSSKIYEAFF	TGTGCCAGCAGTTCGAAGATTTATGAAGCTTTCTTT
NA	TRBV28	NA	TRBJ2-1	CASKGLSSYNEQFF	TGTGCCAGCAAGGGGTTAAGCTCCTACAATGAGCAGTTCTTC
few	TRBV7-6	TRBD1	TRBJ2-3	CASSLRGAQGARTDTQYF	TGTGCCAGCAGCTTAAGAGGGGCACAGGGGGCCCGCACAGATACGCAGTATTTT
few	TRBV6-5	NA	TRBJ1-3	CASSRVFSSENTIYF	TGTGCCAGCAGCCGAGTATTCAGCTCTGAAAACACCATATATTTT
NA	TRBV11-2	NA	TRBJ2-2	CASSLVPGAYTGELFF	TGTGCCAGCAGCTTAGTTCCGGGGGCTTACACCGGGGAGCTGTTTTTT
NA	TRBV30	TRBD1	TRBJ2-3	CAWSPNRGNTDTQYF	TGTGCCTGGAGTCCGAACAGGGGTAATACAGATACGCAGTATTTT
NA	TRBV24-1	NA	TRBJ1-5	CATSDSNQPQHF	TGTGCCACCAGTGATAGCAATCAGCCCCAGCATTTT
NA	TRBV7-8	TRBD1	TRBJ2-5	CASSMDRDRGFMETQYF	TGTGCCAGCAGCATGGACCGGGACAGGGGATTTATGGAGACCCAGTACTTC
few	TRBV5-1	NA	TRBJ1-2	CASSSGSSGGYTF	TGCGCCAGCAGCTCAGGGTCCTCGGGCGGCTACACCTTC
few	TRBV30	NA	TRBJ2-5	CAWSGRLFQETQYF	TGTGCCTGGAGTGGCAGACTATTCCAAGAGACCCAGTACTTC
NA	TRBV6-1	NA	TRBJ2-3	CACAYGITDTQYF	TGTGCCTGCGCATACGGAATCACAGATACGCAGTATTTT
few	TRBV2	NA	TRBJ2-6	CASSRRRGQTASGANVLTF	TGTGCCAGCAGTCGGAGGAGGGGGCAGACTGCCTCTGGGGCCAACGTCCTGACTTTC
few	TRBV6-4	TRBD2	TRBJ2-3	CASSRTSGTPDTQYF	TGTGCCAGCAGCAGGACTAGCGGGACCCCAGATACGCAGTATTTT
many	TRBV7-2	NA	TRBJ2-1	CASSLDVGPNNEQFF	TGTGCCAGCAGCTTAGATGTGGGACCGAACAATGAGCAGTTCTTC
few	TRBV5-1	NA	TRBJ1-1	CASSRLGPTEAFF	TGCGCCAGCAGTCGGCTCGGGCCCACTGAAGCTTTCTTT
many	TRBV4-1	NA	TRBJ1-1	CASSQEIGTMNTEAFF	TGCGCCAGCAGCCAAGAAATAGGAACCATGAACACTGAAGCTTTCTTT
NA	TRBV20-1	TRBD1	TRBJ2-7	CSASLQGNRGEQYF	TGCAGTGCTAGTCTACAGGGGAACAGGGGCGAGCAGTACTTC
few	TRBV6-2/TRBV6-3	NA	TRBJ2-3	CASSPAVFSGTDTQYF	TGTGCCAGCAGCCCTGCCGTGTTTAGTGGGACAGATACGCAGTATTTT
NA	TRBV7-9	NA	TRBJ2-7	CASSKSGRYPSEQYF	TGTGCCAGCAGCAAATCGGGACGCTACCCGAGTGAGCAGTACTTC
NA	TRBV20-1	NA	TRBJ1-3	CSAMGQHSGNTIYF	TGCAGTGCGATGGGGCAGCACTCTGGAAACACCATATATTTT
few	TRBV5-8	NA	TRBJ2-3	CASSPGQQSADTQYF	TGTGCCAGCAGCCCGGGACAACAAAGCGCAGATACGCAGTATTTT